The sequence of this TCR beta chain was determined in a study of OX40 agonist ivuxolimab in advanced cancers. Study details: Under the entry rules, prior anti-PD-1, anti-PD-L1 or anti-CTLA-4 therapy was allowed, and about 40% had some.

The repertoire was sequenced with immunoSEQ multiplex PCR; TCRdb's copy has only in-frame clones and lacks some. This sample has 45,000 to 75,000 clones, with 70% to 85% found just once. Drawing of blood for sampling happened at baseline, at cycle 4 day 1, and at cycle 7 day 1. The sequenced sample was CD4+ or CD8+ T cells sorted from blood, obtained in a trial of the OX40 agonist ivuxolimab. This receptor was taken from an adult with an advanced solid tumor such as melanoma, head and neck, liver or kidney cancer.

CDR3 DNA sequence: TGTGCCAGCATAAGACAGGGGGTCACAGATACGCAGTATTTT. It translates to CASIRQGVTDTQYF. The chain joins TRBV6-1 to TRBJ2-3, with 9 positions matching TRBD1. The CDR3 is made up of 14 amino acids. Germline V lookup: CDR1 MNHNS, CDR2 SASEGT. J lost 2 bases, V lost 7 bases, and 4 bases had no gene match.